This entry lists 29 T cell receptor beta chains sequenced from one sample in a study of CD8 T cells in ankylosing spondylitis. Study-level results: It appeared that ankylosing spondylitis blood was characterized by a TCR beta motif of fewer than ten highly homologous variants.

TCRdb fed the 5' RACE reads into MiXCR, producing one record per CDR3 protein. The table has around 490,000 distinct CDR3 sequences, approximately 5% seen once; the top ten hold approximately 3.5%. These receptors lack a known antigen. Sequencing was performed on blood, either unsorted or a sorted T cell fraction (not recorded which). The receptors originated from a male donor with ankylosing spondylitis.

This clonotype was seen a few times. V gene TRBV29-1 combines with J gene TRBJ2-1; possibly TRBD1 for D (5 bases). This CDR3 has 13 amino acids. V dropped 4 bases and J dropped 7 bases, with 14 bases sitting between them. Germline CDR1 and CDR2: SQVTM and ANQGSEA. CDR3 sequence reads: CSVAGRARNEQFF. DNA of the CDR3: TGCAGCGTTGCGGGCAGGGCCCGTAATGAGCAGTTCTTC.

The chain uses TRBV5-6 and TRBJ2-7, with 14 positions matching TRBD2. V dropped 8 bases and J dropped 3; count of bases not matched to a gene: 7. CDR1 is SGHDT and CDR2 is YYEEEE in the germline V gene. The CDR3 totals 15 residues. The CDR3 nucleotides are TGTGCCAGGGGCCCAGGGACTAGCGGGAGCTACGAGCAGTACTTC. It translates to CARGPGTSGSYEQYF.

This clonotype was picked up many times. The J gene is TRBJ1-6, the V gene TRBV20-1, with 7 bases that match TRBD1. V trimming: 1 base; J trimming: 2 bases; junction bases outside the gene matches: 5. This CDR3 has 16 residues. CDR1 and CDR2 from the germline V gene are DFQATT and SNEGSKA (reference sequence). In DNA form, the CDR3 reads TGCAGTGCTAGAGGGGACAGTCGTCCCTATAATTCACCCCTCCACTTT. Protein product: CSARGDSRPYNSPLHF.

This clonotype was seen many times. This sequence joins TRBV15 and TRBJ2-7; D is perhaps TRBD1 or TRBD2 (6 bases each). CDR3 length: 18 residues. V lost 0 bases to trimming and J lost 5 bases, with 23 bases between them. The germline V gene has CDR1 LNHNV and CDR2 YYDKDF (reference sequence). CDR3 DNA sequence: TGTGCCACCAGCAGAGATTTTTGGGGGCGGGGTAAGGTCCACGAGCAGTACTTC. It specifies CATSRDFWGRGKVHEQYF.

As to this clonotype: A much larger clone differs from this one at a single base, so this may be a read error. As the CDR3 is not closed by the conserved phenylalanine or tryptophan, this likely results from a read error. The chain couples TRBV5-1 to TRBJ1-5; D is uncertain. Trimming left V 0 bases short and J 9 bases short, with 10 bases between. Germline values: CDR1 SGHRS, CDR2 YFSETQ. There are 13 residues in the CDR3. CDR3 residues: CASSLDISGPQHL. CDR3 nucleotide sequence: TGCGCCAGCAGCTTGGATATCAGTGGGCCCCAGCATCTT.

This clonotype was detected ten times or more. The chain recombines TRBV7-9 with TRBJ2-3, with D uncertain. The CDR3 has 13 residues. The V end lost 5 bases, the J end lost 8 bases, and 14 bases lay between the germline ends. Germline V CDR1 and CDR2: SEHNR, FQNEAQ (reference sequence). The CDR3 loop reads CASSPKPGGTQYF. The DNA of the CDR3 is TGTGCCAGCAGCCCCAAACCGGGTGGTACGCAGTATTTT.

This clonotype was detected ten times or more. The chain has TRBV29-1 and TRBJ2-1; D may be TRBD2 (6 bases). The germline V gene has CDR1 SQVTM and CDR2 ANQGSEA. This CDR3 has 15 residues. V lost 6 bases and J lost 1, with 16 bases in between. DNA for the CDR3: TGCAGCGTCCGAGGGTCGGGGGAATCCTACAATGAGCAGTTCTTC. The encoded protein is CSVRGSGESYNEQFF.

This clonotype was detected a few times. The chain joins TRBV18 to TRBJ1-2; D is ambiguous. Germline V lookup: CDR1 KGHSH, CDR2 LQKENI. The CDR3 is 16 amino acids. The V end was cut by 2 bases, the J end by 5 bases, with 18 bases between. The CDR3 nucleotides read TGTGCCAGCTCACCAAAAAGCGTAACCCTCCCTTATGGCTACACCTTC. It specifies CASSPKSVTLPYGYTF.

This clonotype was observed at least ten times. The rearrangement links TRBV7-2 to TRBJ2-1, with TRBD2 identical over 9 bases. Germline-derived CDR1 and CDR2 are SGHTA and FQGNSA. The CDR3 covers 16 residues. With 3 bases clipped from V and 5 bases from J, the junction kept 8 bases outside the gene matches. The DNA for the CDR3 is TGTGCCAGCAGCTTTCCCGCGGGGGGGATAAACAATGAGCAGTTCTTC. Translated, it gives CASSFPAGGINNEQFF.

This clonotype was observed at least ten times. The chain joins TRBV4-3 to TRBJ2-4; D might be TRBD1 (5 bases). The CDR3 has 15 amino acids. V was pared by 0 bases and J by 1 base, with 7 bases between. Germline CDR1 reads LGHNA; CDR2 reads YSLEER. The CDR3 loop is CASSQEDTAKNIQYF. In DNA form, the CDR3 reads TGCGCCAGCAGCCAAGAGGACACTGCCAAAAACATTCAGTACTTC.

This clonotype has at least ten counts. This chain joins TRBV3-1 and TRBJ2-1; possible D gene TRBD1, 6 bases. Between the trimmed V and J ends, which lost 6 bases and 0 bases, there was a span of 15 bases. Germline CDR1 LGHDT, CDR2 YNNKEL (reference sequence). The CDR3 is 16 residues long. In nucleotides, the CDR3 is TGTGCCAGCAGTCAAACTAGGACAGCCTCCTACAATGAGCAGTTCTTC. Encoded protein: CASSQTRTASYNEQFF.

This clonotype came up many times. This chain uses TRBV7-9 with TRBJ1-1; D not certain. Germline V gene lookup returns CDR1 SEHNR and CDR2 FQNEAQ (reference sequence). V lost 5 bases and J 6 bases, leaving 19 bases between the germline ends. The CDR3 covers 15 residues. The CDR3 loop is CASSPQQDLRPEAFF. DNA for the CDR3: TGTGCCAGCAGCCCTCAGCAGGACCTTAGGCCTGAAGCTTTCTTT.

This clonotype was counted many times. This chain connects TRBV4-3 to TRBJ1-2, with 7 bases lining up with TRBD1. Germline CDR1 LGHNA, CDR2 YSLEER. With 3 bases clipped from V and 2 bases from J, the junction kept 6 bases outside the gene matches. The CDR3 runs 15 residues. The DNA for the CDR3 is TGCGCCAGCAGCCAGCTTATGGGACAGAACTATGGCTACACCTTC. This translates into CASSQLMGQNYGYTF.

Regarding this clonotype: One end of the junction fails to match germline, which may point to a read error. V and J are TRBV27 and TRBJ2-1, with 12 bases lining up with TRBD2. The CDR3 totals 17 residues. CDR1 is MNHEY, CDR2 SMNVEV, per germline (reference sequence). CDR3 DNA: TGTGCCAGCGCTAGGACTAGCGGGATGAGCTCCTACACTGAGCAGTTCTTC. It encodes CASARTSGMSSYTEQFF.

This clonotype was recorded many times. The rearrangement links TRBV5-5 to TRBJ1-4, with 7 bases matching TRBD1. The CDR3 runs to 14 residues. Germline values: CDR1 SGHKS, CDR2 YYEKEE (reference sequence). Trimming cost V 4 bases and J 5 bases; bases outside gene matches: 5. The DNA for the CDR3 is TGTGCCAGCAGCAGCTTGGGACAGAATGAAAAACTGTTTTTT. It specifies CASSSLGQNEKLFF.

This clonotype has at least ten counts. V and J are TRBV10-3 and TRBJ2-2; 8 bases align to TRBD2. Per the germline V gene, CDR1 is ENHRY and CDR2 is SYGVKD. This CDR3 is 14 amino acids long. Trimming at V came to 7 bases and at J to 3 bases, leaving 4 bases not matched to a gene. In DNA form, the CDR3 reads TGTGCCATCAAGGGACTAGGGGACACCGGGGAGCTGTTTTTT. Translation gives CAIKGLGDTGELFF.

This chain uses TRBV28 with TRBJ2-7; no reliable D call. The V gene lost 7 bases and the J gene lost 1 base, with 17 bases spanning the gap. The CDR3 covers 15 residues. Looked up from germline, CDR1 is MDHEN and CDR2 is SYDVKM. The CDR3 DNA follows: TGTGCCAGCAATCTTAATTATGGGGTTTCCTACGAGCAGTACTTC. It encodes CASNLNYGVSYEQYF.

The sample holds many counts of this clonotype. The gene calls are TRBV5-5 and TRBJ1-2, with D perhaps TRBD1 (6 bases). CDR3 length equals 16 residues. Between the trimmed V and J ends, which lost 1 base and 4 bases, there was a span of 17 bases. Per germline, CDR1 SGHKS and CDR2 YYEKEE (reference sequence). The CDR3 sequence is CASSLWGRQVSYGYTF. Written as DNA, the CDR3 is TGTGCCAGCAGCTTGTGGGGGCGACAGGTGTCCTATGGCTACACCTTC.

There are many counts of this clonotype. The CDR3 loop is CASSYSGTANYGYTF. The CDR3, as DNA: TGTGCCAGCAGTTACTCCGGGACAGCGAACTATGGCTACACCTTC. The chain is built from TRBV6-5 and TRBJ1-2; TRBD1 matches at 7 bases. Per the germline V gene, CDR1 is MNHEY and CDR2 is SVGAGI. Trimming took 0 bases from V and 2 from J; bases not matched to a gene: 3. CDR3 length: 15 amino acids.

This clonotype was detected many times. J is TRBJ2-3 and V is TRBV4-3, with D perhaps matching TRBD2 (5 bases). V shed 0 bases and J shed 8 bases, with 18 bases lying between them. The length of the CDR3 is 16 residues. Germline CDR1 and CDR2: LGHNA and YSLEER. The CDR3 region has the DNA TGCGCCAGCAGCCAAGAGGCGGGTTTAGGTTGGGGTACGCAGTATTTT. This gives the protein CASSQEAGLGWGTQYF.

This clonotype came up many times. The V and J genes are TRBV12-3 or TRBV12-4 and TRBJ2-1; D is unresolved. The CDR3 is made up of 13 amino acids. Trimming pared 7 bases from V and 4 bases from J, leaving 11 bases between. CDR3 DNA: TGTGCCAGCAACTTACAACTTTACAATGAGCAGTTCTTC. Protein: CASNLQLYNEQFF.

This clonotype was seen many times. The chain employs TRBV7-6 and TRBJ1-2; D not resolved. V was clipped by 2 bases and J by 4 bases, with 14 bases between them. Germline V lookup: CDR1 SGHVS, CDR2 FNYEAQ. The CDR3 sequence is 15 residues long. CDR3 nucleotides: TGTGCCAGCAGCTTAATAGCAGGAGCTCTCTATGGCTACACCTTC. Protein sequence: CASSLIAGALYGYTF.

This clonotype was found many times. The chain employs TRBV12-3 or TRBV12-4 and TRBJ1-5, with 9 bases matching TRBD1. Germline trimming cut 5 bases from V and 7 bases from J; bases unmatched to any gene: 6. The CDR3 loop spans 14 amino acids. As DNA, the CDR3 is TGTGCCAGCAGTCCGGGGACAGGGCCACAGCCCCAGCATTTT. Its translation is CASSPGTGPQPQHF.

This clonotype was seen at least ten times. The chain is built from TRBV5-1 and TRBJ1-3; D gene ambiguous. CDR3 length equals 15 residues. Germline CDR1 is SGHRS and CDR2 is YFSETQ. V gave up 0 bases and J gave up 3 bases, with 10 bases separating them. CDR3: CASSLDGLNGNTIYF. The CDR3 DNA reads as TGCGCCAGCAGCTTGGACGGACTTAATGGAAACACCATATATTTT.

This clonotype was seen a single time. J is TRBJ2-5 and V is TRBV18, with 8 positions matching TRBD2. In germline, CDR1 is KGHSH, CDR2 LQKENI. CDR3 size: 14 residues. J gave up 2 bases and V 5 bases, and 4 bases lay outside the gene matches. The CDR3 bases are TGTGCCAGCTCAGTAGCGGGGAGTCAAGAGACCCAGTACTTC. It encodes CASSVAGSQETQYF.

This clonotype was seen repeatedly, ten times or more. V and J are TRBV9 and TRBJ2-7; D call uncertain. V shed 1 base and J shed 0 bases, with 8 bases lying between them. Germline assignment: CDR1 SGDLS and CDR2 YYNGEE. This CDR3 spans 14 amino acids. CDR3 sequence: CASSVRAGSYEQYF. Written as DNA, the CDR3 is TGTGCCAGCAGCGTAAGGGCTGGCTCCTACGAGCAGTACTTC.

This clonotype was seen ten or more times. The V call is TRBV5-1, the J call TRBJ1-2; D is undetermined. V was cut by 2 bases and J by 1 base, with 9 bases left in between. This CDR3 contains 14 residues. Germline V gives CDR1 SGHRS, CDR2 YFSETQ. The CDR3 DNA reads TGCGCCAGCAGCTTCGGGGTCCTTAACTATGGCTACACCTTC. This translates into CASSFGVLNYGYTF. Full variable domain (outside the CDR3, taken from reference TRBV5-1 and TRBJ1-2): KAGVTQTPRYLIKTRGQQVTLSCSPISGHRSVSWYQQTPGQGLQFLFEYFSETQRNKGNFPGRFSGRQFSNSRSEMNVSTLELGDSALYLCASSFGVLNYGYTFGSGTRLTVV.

The table lists this clonotype with many counts. The V gene is TRBV15, the J gene TRBJ1-4; D not resolved. From germline, CDR1 is LNHNV and CDR2 YYDKDF (reference sequence). V was cut by 1 base and J by 0 bases, with 9 bases left in between. The CDR3 loop spans 16 amino acids. In nucleotides, the CDR3 is TGTGCCACCAGCAGAGTCTCGAGGGCAACTAATGAAAAACTGTTTTTT. It codes for CATSRVSRATNEKLFF.

This clonotype was seen at least ten times. The genes are TRBV20-1 and TRBJ1-3, with a possible D match to TRBD1 (5 bases). Germline V gene data show CDR1 as DFQATT and CDR2 as SNEGSKA (reference sequence). The CDR3 is made up of 13 amino acids. Trimming removed 5 bases at V and 2 bases at J, with 10 bases between. For the CDR3, the DNA is TGCAGTGCTTCCCGGGGGGCTGGAAACACCATATATTTT. Its protein is CSASRGAGNTIYF.